This is a list of T cell receptor beta chains from one sample in a study of T cell responses to AZD1222 COVID-19 vaccine. Repertoires were generated with immunoSEQ multiplex PCR, while TCRdb's copy carries only in-frame clones and drops some. The repertoire holds about 67,000 clones, with approximately 83% as singletons. The sequences come from peripheral blood, collected 28 days after the second AZD1222 dose. The receptors come from an adult who received the AZD1222 COVID-19 vaccine. Each CDR3 is given with its conserved first and last residue. The order of the fields is clone size, J gene, V gene, D gene, CDR3 DNA, CDR3 protein. A D gene is named only where the DNA matches it firmly. Clone size is given for some rows only: seen once, a few or many times, or a class if the clone is expanded.

size: NA
J: TRBJ1-1
V: TRBV6-2/TRBV6-3
D: TRBD1
DNA: TGTGCCAGCAGTTACTCCTTTTCGGGACAGGGGGCTTCGAGGACTGAAGCTTTCTTT
CDR3: CASSYSFSGQGASRTEAFF

size: NA
J: TRBJ2-2
V: TRBV5-6
D: NA
DNA: TGTGCCACCACCTTCCCGGGGGACTACACCGGGGAGCTGTTTTTT
CDR3: CATTFPGDYTGELFF

size: few
J: TRBJ1-1
V: TRBV5-1
D: TRBD1
DNA: TGCGCCAGCAGCTCCTCGGTAGGACAGGGGAACACTGAAGCTTTCTTT
CDR3: CASSSSVGQGNTEAFF

size: NA
J: TRBJ2-1
V: TRBV3-1/TRBV3-2
D: NA
DNA: TGTGCCAGCAGCCAAGGATCTACCTCCAATGAGCAGTTCTTC
CDR3: CASSQGSTSNEQFF

size: NA
J: TRBJ1-4
V: TRBV9
D: TRBD1
DNA: TGTGCCAGCACGCGACAGGGGAGCGGAAAACTGTTTTTT
CDR3: CASTRQGSGKLFF

size: NA
J: TRBJ2-7
V: TRBV3-1/TRBV3-2
D: NA
DNA: TGTGCCAGCAGCCAAGATACATGGGACGAGCAGTACTTC
CDR3: CASSQDTWDEQYF

size: NA
J: TRBJ1-1
V: TRBV4-1
D: NA
DNA: TGCGCCAGCAGCCAAGAGGAGAACACTGAAGCTTTCTTT
CDR3: CASSQEENTEAFF

size: NA
J: TRBJ1-2
V: TRBV6-5
D: NA
DNA: TGTGCCAGCACTGCAGGTTTTAACTATGGCTACACCTTC
CDR3: CASTAGFNYGYTF

size: few
J: TRBJ1-5
V: TRBV6-1
D: NA
DNA: TGTGCCAGCAGTGAAGGGGCAGGGAGCAATCAGCCCCAGCATTTT
CDR3: CASSEGAGSNQPQHF

size: NA
J: TRBJ1-5
V: TRBV4-3
D: NA
DNA: TGCGCCAGCAGCCAAGAAACCGGACCGGTTAGCAATCAGCCCCAGCATTTT
CDR3: CASSQETGPVSNQPQHF

size: NA
J: TRBJ1-2
V: TRBV6-6
D: NA
DNA: TGTGCCAGCAGTTATCAGGGACCTCTTGATGCTGGCTACACCTTC
CDR3: CASSYQGPLDAGYTF

size: NA
J: TRBJ1-6
V: TRBV4-2
D: NA
DNA: TGTGCCAGCAGCCAAGATATGCCGGGCCGCAGGAGTAATTCACCCCTCCACTTT
CDR3: CASSQDMPGRRSNSPLHF

size: NA
J: TRBJ1-6
V: TRBV5-1
D: NA
DNA: TGCGCCAGCAGCTTGGCTATGGTCGGATATTCACCCCTCCACTTT
CDR3: CASSLAMVGYSPLHF

size: NA
J: TRBJ1-3
V: TRBV28
D: NA
DNA: TGTGCCAGCAGTTTCCATCAGGGGTACTCTGGAAACACCATATATTTT
CDR3: CASSFHQGYSGNTIYF

size: NA
J: TRBJ2-2
V: TRBV11-2
D: TRBD1
DNA: TGTGCCAGCAGCTTACCCCGGACAGGACCCGTACGGGAGCTGTTTTTT
CDR3: CASSLPRTGPVRELFF

size: NA
J: TRBJ2-5
V: TRBV6-5
D: NA
DNA: TGTGCCAGCAGTTCCTGGGGGGGCAAGACCCAGTACTTC
CDR3: CASSSWGGKTQYF

size: NA
J: TRBJ2-5
V: TRBV4-1
D: NA
DNA: TGCGCCAGCAGCCAAGACTGGGAGAGCCGTGTCCAAGAGACCCAGTACTTC
CDR3: CASSQDWESRVQETQYF

size: NA
J: TRBJ1-2
V: TRBV5-1
D: NA
DNA: TGCGCCAGCAGCCCTAGGGACGGAGGCTACACCTTC
CDR3: CASSPRDGGYTF

size: NA
J: TRBJ1-1
V: TRBV4-3
D: TRBD1
DNA: TGCGCCAGCAGTCGGACAGGGGGCACTGAAGCTTTCTTT
CDR3: CASSRTGGTEAFF

size: NA
J: TRBJ2-7
V: TRBV19
D: TRBD1
DNA: TGTGCCAGTAGTACGGCCGGGACAGGGGCCTACGAGCAGTACTTC
CDR3: CASSTAGTGAYEQYF

size: few
J: TRBJ1-2
V: TRBV7-2
D: NA
DNA: TGTGCCAGCAGCTCAAACCCCGGGTCCAACTATGGCTACACCTTC
CDR3: CASSSNPGSNYGYTF

size: NA
J: TRBJ1-2
V: TRBV27
D: NA
DNA: TGTGCCAGCAGTTTGAACGGGGCGAATAACTATGGCTACACCTTC
CDR3: CASSLNGANNYGYTF

size: NA
J: TRBJ1-1
V: TRBV7-9
D: TRBD1
DNA: TGTGCCAGCAGCTTAGGGTCAGGGGGGATCCCTGAAGCTTTCTTT
CDR3: CASSLGSGGIPEAFF

size: NA
J: TRBJ1-1
V: TRBV11-3
D: NA
DNA: TGTGCCAGCAGCTTCACAGCGAACACTGAAGCTTTCTTT
CDR3: CASSFTANTEAFF